This is a list of T cell receptor beta chains from one sample in a study of blood T cell repertoires in COVID-19. Some clones are missing from TCRdb's copy, which holds only in-frame ones; the method was immunoSEQ multiplex PCR. The sample shows around 140,000 clones, about 74% of them seen only once. Sequencing used peripheral blood. These receptors all come from a man aged 50 to 59 with acute or convalescent COVID-19. Both conserved end residues are part of each CDR3. The D gene is left open where the match is weak. Some rows mark clone size as missing; the rest say once, few, many or name a class of expanded clone.

once	.	TRBV3-1/TRBV3-2	TRBJ2-3	TGTGCCAGCAGCCAACTAGTGGGAGGAGATACGCAGTATTTT	CASSQLVGGDTQYF
.	TRBD1	TRBV10-3	TRBJ2-5	TGTGCCACCCGGAAGAGACAGGGGTTTGAGGAGACCCAGTACTTC	CATRKRQGFEETQYF
few	TRBD1	TRBV4-1	TRBJ1-4	TGCGCCAGCAGCCAACCAGGGGGCAATGAAAAACTGTTTTTT	CASSQPGGNEKLFF
.	TRBD1	TRBV27	TRBJ1-1	TGTGCCAGCAGTCCGGACAGGGGATTCGACACTGAAGCTTTCTTT	CASSPDRGFDTEAFF
.	.	TRBV29-1	TRBJ1-6	TGCAGCGTTGGGCTTTCTTTCAATTCACCCCTCCACTTT	CSVGLSFNSPLHF
.	TRBD2	TRBV11-2	TRBJ2-7	TGTGCCAGCAGCTTAGGGGAGGGGTCCGAGCAGTACTTC	CASSLGEGSEQYF
.	.	TRBV5-1	TRBJ1-2	TGCGCCAGCAGATGGGACACAAACTATGGCTACACCTTC	CASRWDTNYGYTF
.	TRBD1	TRBV5-5	TRBJ1-1	TGTGCCAGCAGCGAGAAGGACAGGACCACTGAAGCTTTCTTT	CASSEKDRTTEAFF
.	.	TRBV14	TRBJ2-3	TGTGCCAGCAGCCAAGATCTTCCAGATACGCAGTATTTT	CASSQDLPDTQYF
few	.	TRBV30	TRBJ2-3	TGTGCCTGGAGTCGTGGCACAGATACGCAGTATTTT	CAWSRGTDTQYF
.	.	TRBV3-1/TRBV3-2	TRBJ1-1	TGTGCCAGCAGCCAAGTGTTCGACAGTGAAGCTTTCTTT	CASSQVFDSEAFF
.	.	TRBV20-1	TRBJ1-3	TGCAGTGCTAGTCGTTTGGGGCAGGGCTCTGGAAACACCATATATTTT	CSASRLGQGSGNTIYF
.	.	TRBV5-4	TRBJ2-7	TGTGCCAGCAGGATTACAGGGTCCTACGAGCAGTACTTC	CASRITGSYEQYF
.	.	TRBV5-1	TRBJ2-3	TGCGCCAGCAGCTTGGCCTCAGTCACAGATACGCAGTATTTT	CASSLASVTDTQYF
.	.	TRBV30	TRBJ1-3	TGTGCCTGGAGTCCCCCTCGGTCTGGAAACACCATATATTTT	CAWSPPRSGNTIYF
.	TRBD1	TRBV5-8	TRBJ1-6	TGTGCCAGCAGCTTAATACCCGGGACAGGGGGTTCACCCCTCCACTTT	CASSLIPGTGGSPLHF
many	TRBD1	TRBV9	TRBJ1-4	TGTGCCAGCAGCCCCAGGGGGACAGGGAATATTGAAAAACTGTTTTTT	CASSPRGTGNIEKLFF
.	.	TRBV6-1	TRBJ1-1	TGTGCCAGCAGTGAACCAGGGAGGCCTGAAGCTTTCTTT	CASSEPGRPEAFF
.	TRBD1	TRBV19	TRBJ1-2	TGTGCCAGTCGGCTCTTTAGACAGGGCCCAGAAGGCTACACCTTC	CASRLFRQGPEGYTF
.	.	TRBV30	TRBJ1-1	TGTGCCTGGAGTGTACCGGCAGGTGTCATGAACACTGAAGCTTTCTTT	CAWSVPAGVMNTEAFF
.	.	TRBV3-1/TRBV3-2	TRBJ1-3	TGTGCCAGCAGCCAATCTACTGGAAACACCATATATTTT	CASSQSTGNTIYF
.	TRBD1	TRBV5-5	TRBJ2-7	TGTGCCAGCAGCTGGGGACAGGGGAACTACGAGCAGTACTTC	CASSWGQGNYEQYF
.	TRBD1	TRBV18	TRBJ2-5	TGTGCCAGCTCTCCGGACAGGGGCCAAGAGACCCAGTACTTC	CASSPDRGQETQYF
.	TRBD1	TRBV28	TRBJ2-3	TGTGCCAGCAATGACAGGGCAAGCACAGATACGCAGTATTTT	CASNDRASTDTQYF
.	.	TRBV23-1	TRBJ1-2	TGCGCCAGCAGTCAATCGAGACCCAGGGTGTATGGCTACACCTTC	CASSQSRPRVYGYTF
.	TRBD1	TRBV9	TRBJ1-1	TGTGCCAGCAGCGCCACAGGGGGCGGCACTGAAGCTTTCTTT	CASSATGGGTEAFF
once	.	TRBV4-1	TRBJ1-4	TGCGCCAGCAGCCAAGGGGCAGGCCTTGAAAAACTGTTTTTT	CASSQGAGLEKLFF
.	TRBD1	TRBV5-1	TRBJ1-1	TGCGCCAGCAGCCTCGGACAGGCGAGAATGAACACTGAAGCTTTCTTT	CASSLGQARMNTEAFF
.	TRBD1	TRBV5-5	TRBJ2-6	TGTGCCAGCAGCTCCACGACTGTAGGGGGCGCGGGTGGGGCCAACGTCCTGACTTTC	CASSSTTVGGAGGANVLTF
.	.	TRBV30	TRBJ1-5	TGTGCCTGGAGTGTACGCCAGGGTACCGGGCCCCAGCATTTT	CAWSVRQGTGPQHF
.	.	TRBV19	TRBJ2-5	TGTGCCAGTAGTATAAGAGCTAGGGAGACCCAGTACTTC	CASSIRARETQYF
medium-sized	.	TRBV2	TRBJ1-6	TGTGCCAGCAGTGAAGTTGGGGGCTCACCCCTCCACTTT	CASSEVGGSPLHF
.	.	TRBV5-6	TRBJ1-1	TGTGCCAGCAGCTTGGGGGTGGCGGACACTGAAGCTTTCTTT	CASSLGVADTEAFF
.	.	TRBV6-5	TRBJ2-1	TGTGCCAGCAGTTCCTCGTTCAGGGAAGAAAATGAGCAGTTCTTC	CASSSSFREENEQFF
.	TRBD2	TRBV5-1	TRBJ2-7	TGCGCCAGCAGCTGGACTAGCGAAACCTACGAGCAGTACTTC	CASSWTSETYEQYF
.	.	TRBV6-5	TRBJ1-6	TGTGCCAGCAGTTCGTCGGGGAGCGGTAATTCACCCCTCCACTTT	CASSSSGSGNSPLHF
.	TRBD1	TRBV6-5	TRBJ2-3	TGTGCCAGCAGCCGGTGGACAGGAGGCACAGATACGCAGTATTTT	CASSRWTGGTDTQYF
.	.	TRBV5-1	TRBJ1-2	TGCGCCAGCAGCTTGGTAGACAGCAACTATGGCTACACCTTC	CASSLVDSNYGYTF
.	TRBD1	TRBV4-1	TRBJ1-1	TGCGCCAGCAGCCAAGAGTGGGGACAGGGGGTTTTC	CASSQEWGQGVF
.	.	TRBV6-5	TRBJ1-2	TGTGCCAGCAGGGACAACGTACTAGGCTACACCTTC	CASRDNVLGYTF
.	TRBD1	TRBV6-5	TRBJ1-1	TGTGCCAGCAGTTACTCGATTTGGACAGGAGAAGCTTTCTTT	CASSYSIWTGEAFF
.	TRBD2	TRBV5-1	TRBJ2-7	TGCGCCAGCAGCTTAGGACTAGCGACGGGCGAGCAGTACTTC	CASSLGLATGEQYF
.	.	TRBV10-2	TRBJ1-1	TGCGCCAGCAGTGACCCCTTGGGGGGGAACACTGAAGCTTTCTTT	CASSDPLGGNTEAFF
.	TRBD2	TRBV11-3	TRBJ2-1	TGTGCCAGCAGCTTAGGTGGCGGGGGGGCAGCTCAGTTCTTC	CASSLGGGGAAQFF
once	TRBD1	TRBV7-2	TRBJ2-5	TGTGCCAGCAGATCAGCAGGGGGCAGGAACCAAGAGACCCAGTACTTC	CASRSAGGRNQETQYF
once	.	TRBV18	TRBJ1-3	TGTGCCAGCTCACCCCAACGGACACTAAACACCATATATTTT	CASSPQRTLNTIYF
.	.	TRBV5-1	TRBJ2-3	TGCGCCAGCAGCTTATCGGGCACAGATACGCAGTATTTT	CASSLSGTDTQYF
.	.	TRBV13	TRBJ1-1	TGTGCCAGCAGCTTAGAAAAGTGGTCCGCGGGGGTAAACACTGAAGCTTTCTTT	CASSLEKWSAGVNTEAFF
.	TRBD2	TRBV24-1	TRBJ2-3	TGTGCCACCAGTGATTTACCCAGCGGGGTTTACACAGATACGCAGTATTTT	CATSDLPSGVYTDTQYF
.	.	TRBV7-2	TRBJ1-4	TGTGCCAGCAGCTTGGGACAACGTGAAAAACTGTTTTTT	CASSLGQREKLFF
once	.	TRBV5-1	TRBJ2-1	TGCGCCAGCAGCCCCGGGACTGGCTCCTACAATGAGCAGTTCTTC	CASSPGTGSYNEQFF
.	TRBD2	TRBV6-5	TRBJ2-2	TGTGCCAGCAGTCGGGGACTAGCGGACACCGGGGAGCTGTTTTTT	CASSRGLADTGELFF
.	.	TRBV19	TRBJ1-6	TGTGCCAGTAGTACGGGTCTCTATAATTCACCCCTCCACTTT	CASSTGLYNSPLHF
.	TRBD1	TRBV19	TRBJ1-2	TGTGCCAGTACCAAGGACAGGGGCCTCGGGGGCTACACCTTC	CASTKDRGLGGYTF
.	.	TRBV4-1	TRBJ1-6	TGCGCCAGCAGCCAAGACCGGGGGGAAAATTCACCCCTCCACTTT	CASSQDRGENSPLHF
.	.	TRBV2	TRBJ1-1	TGTGCCAGCAGCCCCGTATCGAACACTGAAGCTTTCTTT	CASSPVSNTEAFF
.	.	TRBV12-3/TRBV12-4	TRBJ1-2	TGTGCCAGCAGTTTTCAGGCTATCTATGGCTACACCTTC	CASSFQAIYGYTF
many	TRBD1	TRBV6-1	TRBJ2-6	TGTGCCAGCAGTGTAGCAGGGGGCTCTGGGGCCAACGTCCTGACTTTC	CASSVAGGSGANVLTF
.	TRBD2	TRBV28	TRBJ2-1	TGTGCCAGCAGTTTAGTGTATAGCGGGGGGGATGATGTTTTTTCCTACAATGAGCAGTTCTTC	CASSLVYSGGDDVFSYNEQFF
.	.	TRBV6-5	TRBJ2-3	TGTGCCAGCAGTAGGGACTTCACTAGCACAGATACGCAGTATTTT	CASSRDFTSTDTQYF